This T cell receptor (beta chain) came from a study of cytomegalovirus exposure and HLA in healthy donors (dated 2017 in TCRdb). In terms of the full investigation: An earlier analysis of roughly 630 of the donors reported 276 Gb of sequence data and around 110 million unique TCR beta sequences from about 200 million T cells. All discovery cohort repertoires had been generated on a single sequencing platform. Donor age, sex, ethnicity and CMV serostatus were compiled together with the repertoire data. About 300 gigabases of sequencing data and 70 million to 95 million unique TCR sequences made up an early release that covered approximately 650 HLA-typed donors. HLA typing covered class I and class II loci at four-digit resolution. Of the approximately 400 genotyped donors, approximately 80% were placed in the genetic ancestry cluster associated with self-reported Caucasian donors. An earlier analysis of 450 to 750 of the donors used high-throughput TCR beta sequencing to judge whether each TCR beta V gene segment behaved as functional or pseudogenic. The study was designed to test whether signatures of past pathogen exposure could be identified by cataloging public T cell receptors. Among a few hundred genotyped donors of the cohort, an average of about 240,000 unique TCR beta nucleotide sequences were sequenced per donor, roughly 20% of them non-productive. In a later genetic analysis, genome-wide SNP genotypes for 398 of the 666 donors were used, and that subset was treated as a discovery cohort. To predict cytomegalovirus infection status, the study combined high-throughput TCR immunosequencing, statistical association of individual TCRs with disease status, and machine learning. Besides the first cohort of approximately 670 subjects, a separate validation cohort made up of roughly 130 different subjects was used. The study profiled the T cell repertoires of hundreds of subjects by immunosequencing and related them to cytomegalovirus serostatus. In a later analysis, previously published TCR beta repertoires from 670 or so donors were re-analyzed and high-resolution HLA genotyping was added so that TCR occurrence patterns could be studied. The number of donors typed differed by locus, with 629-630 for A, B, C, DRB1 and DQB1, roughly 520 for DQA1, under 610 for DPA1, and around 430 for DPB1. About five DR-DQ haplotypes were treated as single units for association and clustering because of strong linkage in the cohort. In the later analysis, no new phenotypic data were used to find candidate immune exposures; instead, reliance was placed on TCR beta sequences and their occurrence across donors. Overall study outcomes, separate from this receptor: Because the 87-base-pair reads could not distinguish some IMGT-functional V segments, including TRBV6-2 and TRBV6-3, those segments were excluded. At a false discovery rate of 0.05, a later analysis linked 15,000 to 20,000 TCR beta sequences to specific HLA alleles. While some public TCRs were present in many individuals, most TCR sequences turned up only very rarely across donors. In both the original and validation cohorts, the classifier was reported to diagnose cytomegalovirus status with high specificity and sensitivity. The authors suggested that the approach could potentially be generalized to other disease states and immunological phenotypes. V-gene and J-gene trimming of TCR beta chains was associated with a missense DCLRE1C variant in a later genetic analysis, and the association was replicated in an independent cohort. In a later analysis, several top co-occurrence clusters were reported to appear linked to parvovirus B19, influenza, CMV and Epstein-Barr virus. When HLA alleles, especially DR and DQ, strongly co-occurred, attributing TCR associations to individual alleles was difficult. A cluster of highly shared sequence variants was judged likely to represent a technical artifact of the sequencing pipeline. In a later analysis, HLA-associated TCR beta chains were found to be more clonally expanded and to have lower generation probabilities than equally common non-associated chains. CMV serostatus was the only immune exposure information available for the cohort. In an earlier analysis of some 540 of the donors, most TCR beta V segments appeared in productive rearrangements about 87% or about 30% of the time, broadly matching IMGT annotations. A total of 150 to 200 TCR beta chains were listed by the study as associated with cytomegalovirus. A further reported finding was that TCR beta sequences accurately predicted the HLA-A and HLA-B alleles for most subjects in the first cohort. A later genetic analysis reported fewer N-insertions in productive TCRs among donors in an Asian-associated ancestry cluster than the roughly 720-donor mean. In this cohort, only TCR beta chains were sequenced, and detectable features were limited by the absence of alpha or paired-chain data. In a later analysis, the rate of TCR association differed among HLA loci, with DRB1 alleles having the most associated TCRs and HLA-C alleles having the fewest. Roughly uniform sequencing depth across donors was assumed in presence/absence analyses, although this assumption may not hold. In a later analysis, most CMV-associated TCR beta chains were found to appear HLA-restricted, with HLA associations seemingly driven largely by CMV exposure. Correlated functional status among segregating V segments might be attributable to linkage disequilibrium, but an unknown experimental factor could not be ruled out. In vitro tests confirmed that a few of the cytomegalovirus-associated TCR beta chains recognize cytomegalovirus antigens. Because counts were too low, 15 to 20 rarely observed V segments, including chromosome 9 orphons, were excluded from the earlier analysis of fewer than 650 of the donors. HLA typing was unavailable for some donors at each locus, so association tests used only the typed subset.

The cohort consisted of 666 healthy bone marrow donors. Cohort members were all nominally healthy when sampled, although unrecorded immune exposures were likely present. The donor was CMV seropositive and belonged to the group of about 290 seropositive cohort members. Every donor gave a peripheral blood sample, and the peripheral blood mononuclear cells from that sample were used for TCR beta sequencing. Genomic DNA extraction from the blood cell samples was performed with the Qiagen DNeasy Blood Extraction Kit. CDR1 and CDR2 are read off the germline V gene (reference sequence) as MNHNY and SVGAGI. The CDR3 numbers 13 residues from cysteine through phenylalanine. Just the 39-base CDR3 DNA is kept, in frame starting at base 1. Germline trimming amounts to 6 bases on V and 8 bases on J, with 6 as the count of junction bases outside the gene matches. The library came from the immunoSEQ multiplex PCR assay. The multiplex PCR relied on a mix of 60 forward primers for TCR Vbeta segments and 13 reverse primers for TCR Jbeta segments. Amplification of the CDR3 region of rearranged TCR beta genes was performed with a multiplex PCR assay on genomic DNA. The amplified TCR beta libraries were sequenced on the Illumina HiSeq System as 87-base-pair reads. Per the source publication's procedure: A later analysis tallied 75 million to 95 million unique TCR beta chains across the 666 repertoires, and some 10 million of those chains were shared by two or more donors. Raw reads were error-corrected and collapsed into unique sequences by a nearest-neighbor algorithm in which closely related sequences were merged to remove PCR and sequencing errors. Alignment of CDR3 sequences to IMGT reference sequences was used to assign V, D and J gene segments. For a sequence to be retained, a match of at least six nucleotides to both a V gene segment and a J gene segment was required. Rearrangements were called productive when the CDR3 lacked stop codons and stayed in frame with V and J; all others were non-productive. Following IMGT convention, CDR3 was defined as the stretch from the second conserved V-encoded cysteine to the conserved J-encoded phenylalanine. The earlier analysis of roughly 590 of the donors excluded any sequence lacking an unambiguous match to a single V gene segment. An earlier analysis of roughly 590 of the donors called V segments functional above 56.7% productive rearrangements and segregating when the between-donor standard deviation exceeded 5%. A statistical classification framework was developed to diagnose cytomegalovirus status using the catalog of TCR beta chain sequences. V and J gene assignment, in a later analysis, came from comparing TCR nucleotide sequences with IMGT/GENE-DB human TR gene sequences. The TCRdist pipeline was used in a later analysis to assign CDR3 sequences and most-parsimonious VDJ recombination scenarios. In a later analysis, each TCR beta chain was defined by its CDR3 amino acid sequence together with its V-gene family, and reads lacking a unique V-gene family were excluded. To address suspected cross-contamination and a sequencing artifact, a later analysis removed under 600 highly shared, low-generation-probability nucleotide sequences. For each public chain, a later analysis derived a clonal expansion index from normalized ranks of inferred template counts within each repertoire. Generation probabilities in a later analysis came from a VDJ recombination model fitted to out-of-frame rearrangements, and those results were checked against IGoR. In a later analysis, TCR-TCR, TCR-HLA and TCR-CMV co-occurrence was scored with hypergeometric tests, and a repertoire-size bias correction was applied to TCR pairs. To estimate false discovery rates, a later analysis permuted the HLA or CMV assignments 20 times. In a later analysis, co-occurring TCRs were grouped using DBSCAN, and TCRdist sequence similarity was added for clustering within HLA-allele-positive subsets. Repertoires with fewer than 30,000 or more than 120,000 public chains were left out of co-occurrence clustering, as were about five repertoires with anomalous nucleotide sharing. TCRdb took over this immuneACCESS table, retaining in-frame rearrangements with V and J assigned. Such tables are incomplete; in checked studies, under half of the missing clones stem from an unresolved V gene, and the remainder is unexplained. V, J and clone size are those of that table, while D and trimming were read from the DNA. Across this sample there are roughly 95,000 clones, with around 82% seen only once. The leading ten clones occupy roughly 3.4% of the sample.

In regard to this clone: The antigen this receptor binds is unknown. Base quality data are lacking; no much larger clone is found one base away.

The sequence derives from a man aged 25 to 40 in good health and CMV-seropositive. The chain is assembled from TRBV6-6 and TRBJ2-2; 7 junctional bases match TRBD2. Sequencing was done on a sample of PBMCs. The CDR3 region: CASRAREEGELFF. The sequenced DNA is TGTGCCAGCAGAGCCCGGGAGGAGGGGGAGCTGTTTTTT.